This T cell receptor (beta chain) was observed in a study of blood T cell repertoires in COVID-19. Germline lookup yields CDR1 ENHRY and CDR2 SYGVKD. The germline V and J ends were trimmed by 6 bases and 0 bases, with 14 bases remaining between them. This CDR3 is 15 amino acids long. TCRdb keeps only in-frame clones here, not all; method: immunoSEQ multiplex PCR. The sample lists around 180,000 clones, about 74% occurring once. V is TRBV10-3 and J is TRBJ1-2; maybe TRBD1 (6 bases). The sequencing sample was made of peripheral blood. This TCR derives from a woman of 80 years or more with acute or convalescent COVID-19. The CDR3 loop reads CAIRAGQLANYGYTF. For the CDR3, the DNA is TGTGCCATCAGAGCAGGACAGCTTGCTAACTATGGCTACACCTTC.